These T cell receptor beta chains were read from a single sample in a study of blood T cell repertoires in COVID-19. The table came from immunoSEQ multiplex PCR; TCRdb's copy has only in-frame clones and leaves some out. Among 230,000 or so clones listed, about 85% were seen once. The sequenced sample consisted of peripheral blood. All receptors come from a man aged 25-45 years with active or convalescent COVID-19. The CDR3 runs from the conserved cysteine through the conserved F or W. D genes are given only for firm matches. Part of the rows lack a size; the others show once, few, many or a class for expanded clones.

V gene	J gene	clone size	CDR3 length	D gene	CDR3 DNA	CDR3 protein
TRBV19	TRBJ2-7	-	15	TRBD2	TGTGCCAGTAGTTTGACTAGCGGGGGTACCTACGAGCAGTACTTC	CASSLTSGGTYEQYF
TRBV7-2	TRBJ1-2	few	15	TRBD1	TGTGCCAGCAGCGGCCTCAGGGGGTCGACCGGTGGCTACACCTTC	CASSGLRGSTGGYTF
TRBV7-2	TRBJ2-7	-	14	-	TGTGCCAGCAGCGCGGAATTCTCCCACTACGAGCAGTACTTC	CASSAEFSHYEQYF
TRBV4-1	TRBJ2-1	-	17	TRBD2	TGCGCCAGCAGCCACCCTAGGACTAGCGGGAGCTACAATGAGCAGTTCTTC	CASSHPRTSGSYNEQFF
TRBV28	TRBJ1-5	-	15	TRBD1	TGTGCCAGCAGGACCGGACAGGGGGGAAATCAGCCCCAGCATTTT	CASRTGQGGNQPQHF
TRBV28	TRBJ1-2	-	11	-	TGTGCGGTGGGAGCTAACTATGGCTACACCTTC	CAVGANYGYTF
TRBV27	TRBJ1-2	-	14	-	TGTGCCAGCAGTTTCGGAAGGGCAGAGGGTGGCTACACCTTC	CASSFGRAEGGYTF
TRBV7-2	TRBJ1-1	-	15	-	TGTGCCAGCAGCCCCCAGGGGTATTCGATAGGTGAAGCTTTCTTT	CASSPQGYSIGEAFF
TRBV14	TRBJ2-7	once	15	-	TGTGCCAGCAGCCAAGGAGGAGTCTATTCCTACGAGCAGTACTTC	CASSQGGVYSYEQYF
TRBV9	TRBJ2-3	-	16	-	TGTGCCAGCAGCCCGATGGGTTGGGGGGATCCCGATACGCAGTATTTT	CASSPMGWGDPDTQYF
TRBV6-5	TRBJ1-6	-	14	-	TGTGCCAGCAGCCCAGTGACAGGCATGTCCCCCCTCCACTTT	CASSPVTGMSPLHF
TRBV19	TRBJ2-3	-	14	-	TGTGCCAGTAGTCCCAGTCTGTCCCGAGATACGCAGTATTTT	CASSPSLSRDTQYF
TRBV7-9	TRBJ2-3	-	11	-	TGTGCCAGCAGCCGTACAGATACGCAGTATTTT	CASSRTDTQYF
TRBV30	TRBJ2-6	once	13	-	TGTGCCTATGGCCTCTCTGGGGCCAACGTCCTGACTTTC	CAYGLSGANVLTF
TRBV11-1	TRBJ2-7	-	14	-	TGTGCCAGCAGCTTTGCCGGGACAACCTACGAGCAGTACTTC	CASSFAGTTYEQYF
TRBV20-1	TRBJ1-1	-	11	TRBD1	TGCAGTGCTAGAGAAGGCAGGGGGGATTTCTTT	CSAREGRGDFF
TRBV9	TRBJ2-1	-	16	-	TGTGCCAGCAGCGCACGTGGCGGGTCCTGGTACAATGAGCAGTTCTTC	CASSARGGSWYNEQFF
TRBV28	TRBJ2-3	-	16	TRBD2	TGTGCCAGCAGTTTCGCACTAGCGGGGGGAGGGGATACGCAGTATTTT	CASSFALAGGGDTQYF
TRBV3-1/TRBV3-2	TRBJ2-1	-	12	-	TGTGCCAGCAGCCACCGGGGAGGAGAGCAGTTCTTC	CASSHRGGEQFF
TRBV24-1	TRBJ1-2	-	14	-	TGTGCCACCAGCGGGGGGCCGGGATGGGAAGGCTACACCTTC	CATSGGPGWEGYTF
TRBV5-5	TRBJ2-7	-	16	-	TGTGCCAGCAGCTTGGGGGCCCCGACAGGGAGGTATGAGCAGTACTTC	CASSLGAPTGRYEQYF
TRBV4-2	TRBJ2-7	few	17	TRBD2	TGTGCCAGCAGCCAAGCATCTCTCCTAGCGGAAAACTACGAGCAGTACTTC	CASSQASLLAENYEQYF
TRBV6-5	TRBJ1-2	-	14	TRBD1	TGTGCCAGCAATTCCGGGACAGGGTTACTTGGCTACACCTTC	CASNSGTGLLGYTF
TRBV30	TRBJ1-1	-	13	-	TGTGCCTGGAGTGAACAGGGAAACACTGAAGCTTTCTTT	CAWSEQGNTEAFF
TRBV5-5	TRBJ1-1	-	15	-	TGTGCCAGCAGACAGAATTGGGCGTCGGCCACTGAAGCTTTCTTT	CASRQNWASATEAFF
TRBV15	TRBJ1-2	-	18	-	TGTGCCACCAGCAGAGATCTTATAAAAAACGGGAAAAACTATGGCTACACCTTC	CATSRDLIKNGKNYGYTF
TRBV5-1	TRBJ2-7	-	13	-	TGCGCCAGCAGCTTGGTAGTGGCCTACGAGCAGTACTTC	CASSLVVAYEQYF
TRBV12-3/TRBV12-4	TRBJ2-7	once	13	TRBD1	TGTGCCACCGTCAAGGACAGGGTTGGGGAGCAGTACTTC	CATVKDRVGEQYF
TRBV6-2/TRBV6-3	TRBJ1-5	-	13	-	TGTGCCAGCAGTAGGGACATTGGACAGCCCCAGCATTTT	CASSRDIGQPQHF
TRBV2	TRBJ1-2	-	16	-	TGTGCCAGCACCTCCGGGGATTTAGGAGCTGACTATGGCTACACCTTC	CASTSGDLGADYGYTF